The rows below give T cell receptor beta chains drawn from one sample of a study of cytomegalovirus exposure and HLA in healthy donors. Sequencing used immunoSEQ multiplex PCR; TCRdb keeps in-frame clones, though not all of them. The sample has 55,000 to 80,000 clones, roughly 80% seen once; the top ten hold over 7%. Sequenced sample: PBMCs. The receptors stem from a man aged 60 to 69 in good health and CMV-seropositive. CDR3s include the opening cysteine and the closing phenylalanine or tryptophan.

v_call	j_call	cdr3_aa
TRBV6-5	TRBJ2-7	CASSYSTGYEQYF
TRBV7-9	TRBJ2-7	CASSPENYEQYF
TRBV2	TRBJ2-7	CASRETGTGGNEQYF
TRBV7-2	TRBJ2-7	CASSAYRGISSEQYF
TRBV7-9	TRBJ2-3	CASSSTSGSGTDTQYF
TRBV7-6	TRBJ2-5	CASSDFNSKTQYF
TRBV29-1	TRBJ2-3	CSVEDRPLGPDTQYF
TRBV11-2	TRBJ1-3	CASSIRDTIYF
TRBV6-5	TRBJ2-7	CASSRQGFLEQYF
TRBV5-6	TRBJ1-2	CASSLEATGISGYTF
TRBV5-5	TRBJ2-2	CASSFGRGITGELFF
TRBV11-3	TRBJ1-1	CASRQDRTRGTEAFF
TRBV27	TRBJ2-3	CASTLFGGTDTQYF
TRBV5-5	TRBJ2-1	CASSHPLAGPVGDEQFF
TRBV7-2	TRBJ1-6	CASSLGTGTNSPLHF
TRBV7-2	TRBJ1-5	CASSLDREGSQPQHF
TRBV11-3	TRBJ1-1	CASSLGGGNTEAFF
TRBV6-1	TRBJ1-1	CASSLNSGTEAFF
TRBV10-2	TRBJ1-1	CASNQQGIAEAFF
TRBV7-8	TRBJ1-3	CASSPFQGAAPGNTIYF
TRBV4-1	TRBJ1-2	CASSAGQGINYGYTF
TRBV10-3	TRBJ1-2	CAISETGQGYGYTF
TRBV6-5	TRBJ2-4	CASSYSTGRRNIQYF
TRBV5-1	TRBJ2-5	CASSLFGGGAGETQYF
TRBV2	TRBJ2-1	CAIATSGGSYNEQFF
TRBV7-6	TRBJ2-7	CASSAQGREQYF